These 14 T cell receptor beta chains came from one sample sequenced in a study of cytomegalovirus exposure and HLA in healthy donors. PCR involved 60 Vbeta and 13 Jbeta primers. The assay was immunoSEQ multiplex PCR, and TCRdb's table has in-frame clones only and misses some. Among approximately 100,000 clones listed, about two thirds were seen once. What was sequenced was PBMCs. Receptors originate from a boy aged 10-17 years in good health and CMV-seronegative.

The rearrangement links TRBV6-4 to TRBJ2-3; 11 bases fit TRBD2. The CDR3 has 15 amino acids. The germline V gene has CDR1 MRHNA and CDR2 SNTAGT. After removal of 3 bases from V and 4 bases from J, the junction contained 3 bases not matched to a gene. CDR3 sequence reads: CASSEVSGRADTQYF. In DNA, the CDR3 is TGTGCCAGCAGTGAGGTTAGCGGGAGGGCAGATACGCAGTATTTT.

This chain uses TRBV10-3 with TRBJ2-7, with 9 nucleotides matching TRBD1. The junction had 3 bases not matched to a gene; V was cut back by 1 base and J by 2 bases. CDR3 length equals 15 residues. Germline V lookup: CDR1 ENHRY, CDR2 SYGVKD. Written as DNA, the CDR3 is TGTGCCATCAGTGAGTTTTGGACAGGGGCCTACGAGCAGTACTTC. It is translated as CAISEFWTGAYEQYF.

This clone was seen a single time. This chain joins TRBV7-2 and TRBJ2-7; perhaps TRBD1 as D (6 bases). This CDR3 is built from 13 residues. From germline, CDR1 is SGHTA and CDR2 FQGNSA. V dropped 3 bases and J dropped 7 bases, with 13 bases sitting between them. The CDR3 reads CASSLGDRREQYF. The CDR3 bases are TGTGCCAGCAGCTTGGGAGACAGGCGTGAGCAGTACTTC.

The chain employs TRBV15 and TRBJ1-4, with D possibly TRBD1 on 6 matching bases. The CDR3 is 15 residues long. The V gene's germline CDR1 is LNHNV and CDR2 YYDKDF (reference sequence). The V end was cut by 4 bases, the J end by 2 bases, with 11 bases between. CDR3 loop: CATSTEGGTNEKLFF. For the CDR3, the DNA is TGTGCCACCAGCACCGAGGGGGGGACTAATGAAAAACTGTTTTTT.

The count of this clone is one. V is TRBV2 and J is TRBJ1-2; 11 bases match TRBD1. This CDR3 spans 14 amino acids. Unmatched junction bases numbered 6, after V lost 6 bases and J lost 6 bases. The V gene's germline CDR1 is SNHLY and CDR2 FYNNEI. The CDR3 sequence: CASSDRTGGDGYTF. DNA for the CDR3: TGTGCCAGCAGCGATCGGACAGGGGGCGATGGCTACACCTTC.

This chain links TRBV9 with TRBJ2-5; 15 positions match TRBD2. Trimming took 4 bases from V and 2 from J; bases not matched to a gene: 3. The germline CDR1 and CDR2 sequences are SGDLS and YYNGEE. This CDR3 has 16 residues. The CDR3 loop reads CASSSGLAGGQETQYF. The CDR3 DNA reads TGTGCCAGCAGCTCCGGACTAGCGGGAGGGCAAGAGACCCAGTACTTC. Together with reference TRBV9 and TRBJ2-5, the CDR3 gives the full variable domain: DSGVTQTPKHLITATGQRVTLRCSPRSGDLSVYWYQQSLDQGLQFLIQYYNGEERAKGNILERFSAQQFPDLHSELNLSSLELGDSALYFCASSSGLAGGQETQYFGPGTRLLVL.

The chain uses TRBV27 and TRBJ1-1, with no clear D. V was shortened by 2 bases and J by 5 bases, with 6 bases between the two germline ends. This CDR3 has 12 amino acids. In germline, CDR1 is MNHEY, CDR2 SMNVEV (reference sequence). This chain's CDR3 is CASSLMRTEAFF. The DNA of the CDR3 is TGTGCCAGCAGTTTAATGAGGACTGAAGCTTTCTTT.

This rearrangement joins TRBV6-5 to TRBJ1-3; D remains ambiguous. The CDR3 extends over 14 amino acids. Germline V gene data show CDR1 as MNHEY and CDR2 as SVGAGI. V was cut by 6 bases and J by 1 base, with 10 bases left in between. CDR3 region: CASSITVSGNTIYF. CDR3 DNA sequence: TGTGCCAGCAGCATCACAGTATCTGGAAACACCATATATTTT.

This chain uses TRBV7-8 with TRBJ2-3; TRBD2 matches 14 bases. CDR3 size: 16 residues. J gave up 1 base and V 5 bases, and 2 bases lay outside the gene matches. The germline CDR1 and CDR2 sequences are SGHVS and FQNEAQ. The CDR3 DNA reads as TGTGCCAGCAGCGTGACTAGCGGGAGGGGCACAGATACGCAGTATTTT. It specifies CASSVTSGRGTDTQYF.

The genes are TRBV6-5 and TRBJ2-1; D not resolved. There are 14 residues in the CDR3. V dropped 10 bases and J dropped 0 bases, with 13 bases sitting between them. Germline V gives CDR1 MNHEY, CDR2 SVGAGI. The CDR3: CATRGGVSYNEQFF. CDR3 DNA sequence: TGTGCCACCCGCGGCGGCGTCTCCTACAATGAGCAGTTCTTC.

The rearrangement links TRBV2 to TRBJ2-2, with D hard to call. The CDR3 is 14 amino acids. Germline CDR1 SNHLY, CDR2 FYNNEI. V lost 6 bases and J lost 4, with 12 bases in between. The CDR3 here is CASRLESVTGELFF. In nucleotides, the CDR3 is TGTGCCAGCAGGCTCGAAAGCGTCACCGGGGAGCTGTTTTTT.

The CDR3 DNA is TGTGCCAGTACCTTCCTCGAGGGGGGGTTCAATCAGCCCCAGCATTTT. Translation gives CASTFLEGGFNQPQHF. The rearrangement joins TRBV19 to TRBJ1-5; a weak D match, TRBD1 (6 bases). The germline V and J ends were trimmed by 7 bases and 3 bases, with 19 bases remaining between them. From germline, CDR1 is LNHDA and CDR2 SQIVND (reference sequence). The CDR3 totals 16 residues.

This chain uses TRBV7-9 with TRBJ2-1; the D gene is possibly TRBD2 (6 bases). Germline CDR1 reads SEHNR; CDR2 reads FQNEAQ (reference sequence). The CDR3 contains 13 residues. V shed 5 bases and J shed 14 bases, with 19 bases lying between them. The CDR3 bases are TGTGCCAGCAGCCGCGTAACCGGGACTTCGGAGTTCTTC. It specifies CASSRVTGTSEFF.

This clone was detected a few times. The chain combines TRBV2 with TRBJ2-3; 7 bases are shared with TRBD1. This CDR3 region has 15 residues. The ends lost 3 bases at V and 2 bases at J; junction bases unmatched: 5. The germline V gene has CDR1 SNHLY and CDR2 FYNNEI. CDR3 DNA: TGTGCCAGCAGTGAGCCACAGGGGATCACAGATACGCAGTATTTT. Amino acid sequence: CASSEPQGITDTQYF. The whole variable domain, filled in from reference TRBV2 and TRBJ2-3, reads EPEVTQTPSHQVTQMGQEVILRCVPISNHLYFYWYRQILGQKVEFLVSFYNNEISEKSEIFDDQFSVERPDGSNFTLKIRSTKLEDSAMYFCASSEPQGITDTQYFGPGTRLTVL.